The source of this TCR beta chain is a study of shared clonotypes between healthy human individuals. Study context: Researchers assigned three CD4 naive, three CD4 memory, two CD8 naive and one CD8 memory plate to each donor. Study-wide results and limits: The donor pool, a small one, limited the genetic and exposure-history diversity represented. Sequencing depth was expected to influence donor clonotype sharing.

Positively selected for CCR7, the CD45RO-negative cells used as naive CD8 cells excluded terminally differentiated effector memory CD45RA+ cells. Replicate PCRs for sorted subsets used roughly 200 ng DNA; this equaled tens of thousands of T cell genomes. Repertoires were generated with immunoSEQ multiplex PCR, while TCRdb's copy carries only in-frame clones and drops some. The data show a few million clones, 93% seen once. Of note for this clone: Its antigen is undetermined.

V trimming: 6 bases; J trimming: 2 bases; junction bases outside the gene matches: 9. Germline V gene data show CDR1 as MNHEY and CDR2 as SMNVEV (reference sequence). The CDR3 length is 15 residues. V gene TRBV27 combines with J gene TRBJ2-7; TRBD2 agrees at 8 bases. The specimen sequenced was naive CD8+ T cells from PBMCs. The source is a man aged 18 to 35 in good health. Some clones in this sample may be carry-over from other donors' samples. The CDR3 nucleotides are TGTGCCAGCAGGGGATTCCGGGAGGGAACCTACGAGCAGTACTTC. It codes for CASRGFREGTYEQYF.